The clone carrying this TCR beta chain was seen at least ten times. These data come from a study of T cells in Graves' hyperthyroidism and ophthalmopathy. The definition of stable Graves' hyperthyroidism was no ophthalmopathy progression within 18 months. Uncontrolled infection, other autoimmune disease, pregnancy and lactation each barred patients from inclusion. In germline, CDR1 is MDHEN, CDR2 SYDVKM. CDR3 length: 13 residues. Trimming left V 2 bases short and J 8 bases short, with 10 bases between. Authors of the study amplified TCR beta CDR3 regions from RNA transcripts. HTBI primers drove first-round RT-PCR of the TCR CDR3. TCRdb reanalysed the multiplex PCR reads using MiXCR and keeps one entry per CDR3 protein. The sample lists more than 300,000 distinct CDR3 sequences; more than 11% were seen once.

The chain recombines TRBV28 with TRBJ1-5, with D hard to call. The sequenced sample was blood. The receptor's source is a woman aged 60 to 75 with Graves' hyperthyroidism. In DNA, the CDR3 is TGTGCCAGCAGTTTAGACGGGTGGAAGCCCCAGCATTTT. Its protein is CASSLDGWKPQHF.